The rows below give T cell receptor beta chains drawn from one sample of a study of blood T cells in healthy people across ages. TCRdb processed the 5' RACE reads anew with MiXCR; each CDR3 protein has one entry. The sample consists of 550,000 to 750,000 distinct CDR3 sequences, 21% of them appearing once. Input material: blood. These receptors all stem from a man in his 70s in good health. The CDR3 runs from the conserved cysteine through the conserved F or W. D genes are given only for firm matches. Some rows have no size entry. The others give once, few or many, or a class for an expanded clone.

few	NA	14	TRBV20-1	TRBJ2-1	TGCAGTGCCCAGGACCGGAGCTCCTACAATGAGCAGTTCTTC	CSAQDRSSYNEQFF
NA	NA	14	TRBV4-3	TRBJ2-7	TGCGCCAGCAGCCAAGAGGGCAGGGGTGACGAGCAGTACTTC	CASSQEGRGDEQYF
NA	NA	15	TRBV7-6	TRBJ1-1	TGTGCCAGCAGCTTAGCGCCGTCAGGGCAGCGGGAAGCTTTCTTT	CASSLAPSGQREAFF
NA	NA	14	TRBV6-1	TRBJ2-7	TGTGCCAGCAGTGAAACGGGACACAATTACGAGCAGTACTTC	CASSETGHNYEQYF
many	TRBD2	15	TRBV10-3	TRBJ2-5	TGTGCCATCAGTGAGATAGCGGGATTCCAAGAGACCCAGTACTTC	CAISEIAGFQETQYF
few	NA	15	TRBV6-2/TRBV6-3	TRBJ1-2	TGTGCCAGCAGCACTTTCCATACGCAGGACTATGGCTACACCTTC	CASSTFHTQDYGYTF
NA	TRBD1	15	TRBV7-3	TRBJ2-1	TGTGCCAGCAGCTTATCGAGGGGGCCGAGCAATGAGCAGTTCTTC	CASSLSRGPSNEQFF
NA	TRBD2	15	TRBV12-3/TRBV12-4	TRBJ2-7	TGTGCCAGCAGACTAACTAGCGGAGCCTCCTACGGGCAGTACTTC	CASRLTSGASYGQYF
NA	NA	13	TRBV6-2/TRBV6-3	TRBJ2-7	TGTGCCAGCAGTTACTCTCAGTCCTACGAGCAGTACTTC	CASSYSQSYEQYF
NA	NA	13	TRBV10-3	TRBJ2-1	TGTGCCATCAAACGAGGGGGCTACAATGAGCAGTTCTTC	CAIKRGGYNEQFF
NA	NA	15	TRBV20-1	TRBJ2-5	TGCAGTGCTAGCGGAGACAGGCCAGACCAAGAGACCCAGTACTTC	CSASGDRPDQETQYF
NA	TRBD2	12	TRBV6-5	TRBJ2-7	TGTTCAGCGGGGGAAGGGGGTTACGAGCAGTACTTC	CSAGEGGYEQYF
NA	NA	13	TRBV29-1	TRBJ1-1	TGCAGCGTTGAAACACGAATGAACACTGAAGCTTTCTTT	CSVETRMNTEAFF
many	NA	11	TRBV29-1	TRBJ2-1	TGCAGCGTTGTAGGGGGAGGTGAGCAGTTCTTC	CSVVGGGEQFF
few	TRBD2	14	TRBV11-2	TRBJ2-1	TGTGCCAGCAGCTTAGCGGCCGCGGGAGGAGAGCAGTTCTTC	CASSLAAAGGEQFF
many	NA	16	TRBV11-2	TRBJ2-5	TGTGCCAGCAGCTTAGGGACTTACCCAGGTCAAGAGACCCAGTACTTC	CASSLGTYPGQETQYF
NA	NA	16	TRBV7-9	TRBJ2-2	TGTGCCAGCAGCTTAGCTATTGGCCCCCCCACCGGGGAGCTGTTTTTT	CASSLAIGPPTGELFF
few	NA	13	TRBV7-7	TRBJ2-7	TGTGCTAGCAGCTTAGCACCAGACTACGAGCAGTACTTC	CASSLAPDYEQYF
NA	NA	15	TRBV29-1	TRBJ2-2	TGCAGCGTTGATTGGCCAGGTCGGAACACCGGGGAGCTGTTTTTT	CSVDWPGRNTGELFF
NA	TRBD2	14	TRBV20-1	TRBJ2-1	TGCAGTGCCCATCTTAGCGGGTCCTACAATGAGCAGTTCTTC	CSAHLSGSYNEQFF
many	NA	14	TRBV5-1	TRBJ2-4	TGCGCCAGCAGCTTGGATTTCGGACAAAACATTCAGTACTTC	CASSLDFGQNIQYF
few	TRBD2	17	TRBV29-1	TRBJ2-1	TGCAGCGTTGAAGATCGAGGGTCTAGCGGAGCTTACAATGAGCAGTTCTTC	CSVEDRGSSGAYNEQFF
few	TRBD1	13	TRBV20-1	TRBJ2-5	TGCAGTGCTCCAACTACAGGGGGAGAGACCCAGCACTTC	CSAPTTGGETQHF
few	TRBD2	15	TRBV12-3/TRBV12-4	TRBJ2-1	TGTGCCAGCAGTTTAGGAGCGGGGGGGATCAATGAGCAGTTCTTC	CASSLGAGGINEQFF
few	TRBD2	16	TRBV9	TRBJ2-2	TGTGCCAGCAGCGTAAAAGCGGGAGGCCCGGCCGGGGAGCTGTTTTTT	CASSVKAGGPAGELFF
few	TRBD1	16	TRBV6-1	TRBJ1-1	TGTGCCAGTCCCGTGGACAGGTCATCGGGGAACACTGAAGCTTTCTTT	CASPVDRSSGNTEAFF
NA	NA	14	TRBV12-3/TRBV12-4	TRBJ1-1	TGTGCCAGCGCCCAGGGAGGGACTTACGCTGAAGCTTTCTTT	CASAQGGTYAEAFF
few	NA	13	TRBV11-2	TRBJ1-2	TGTGCCAGCAGTATTACCCTTAACTATGGCTACACCTTC	CASSITLNYGYTF
NA	NA	14	TRBV10-3	TRBJ2-7	TGTGCCATCAGTGAGTCGTTGGCTACCTACGAGCAGTACTTC	CAISESLATYEQYF
few	NA	13	TRBV5-1	TRBJ1-2	TGCGCCAGCAGCTTGGAGACCGCTCTAGGCTACACCTTC	CASSLETALGYTF
few	NA	15	TRBV12-3/TRBV12-4	TRBJ1-4	TGTGCCAGCAGTTTACAGAGCCTCGGCAGTGAAAAACTGTTTTTT	CASSLQSLGSEKLFF
NA	TRBD2	16	TRBV6-6	TRBJ2-5	TGTGCCAGCAGTAAGACTAGCGGGAGGACCCAACAGACCCAGTACTTC	CASSKTSGRTQQTQYF
few	NA	13	TRBV3-1	TRBJ2-1	TGTGCCAGCAGCCAGAGGGGAAGGAATGAGCAGTTCTTC	CASSQRGRNEQFF
NA	TRBD1	17	TRBV7-3	TRBJ2-2	TGTGCCAGCAGCCCACTTAAGGGGACAGGGTTCACCGGGGAGCTGTTTTTT	CASSPLKGTGFTGELFF
few	TRBD2	16	TRBV5-1	TRBJ2-7	TGCGCCAGCAGCTTGGCCAATTTAGCGGGAGGCTACGAGCAGTACTTC	CASSLANLAGGYEQYF
NA	TRBD2	15	TRBV7-3	TRBJ2-1	TGTGCCAGCAGCATCGGACTAGCGGGTTATAATGAGCAGTTCTTC	CASSIGLAGYNEQFF
NA	NA	15	TRBV7-2	TRBJ2-4	TGTGCCAGCAGCTTAGCTCTAACTAGCACAAGCATTCAGTACTTC	CASSLALTSTSIQYF
NA	NA	16	TRBV27	TRBJ1-4	TGTGCCAGCAGTTTAAGGAGAGGGCAGGGGCATGAAAAACTGTTTTTT	CASSLRRGQGHEKLFF
few	TRBD1	13	TRBV12-3/TRBV12-4	TRBJ2-5	TGTGCCAGCAGTTTTCAGGGGGTGGAGACCCAGTACTTC	CASSFQGVETQYF
few	TRBD2	15	TRBV7-9	TRBJ2-5	TGTGCCAGCAGCCTCATAGCGGGAGCGACGGAGACCCAGTACTTC	CASSLIAGATETQYF
few	TRBD1	16	TRBV7-9	TRBJ2-1	TGTGCCAGCAGCCATAGCCGGGACAGGTTGGGCAATGAGCAGTTCTTC	CASSHSRDRLGNEQFF
NA	NA	14	TRBV12-3/TRBV12-4	TRBJ2-4	TGTGCCAGCAGTTTTCTTGAGAACCCAAACATTCAGTACTTC	CASSFLENPNIQYF
NA	NA	14	TRBV10-3	TRBJ1-2	TGTGCCATCAGTGAGTCCAGTGGGGGGCATGGCTACACCTTC	CAISESSGGHGYTF
few	TRBD2	17	TRBV7-6	TRBJ2-3	TGTGCCAGCAGCTTATTTGTTGCGGGAGGGCCTACAGATACGCAGTATTTT	CASSLFVAGGPTDTQYF
few	TRBD1	15	TRBV7-9	TRBJ2-7	TGTGCCAGCAGCCTCGGACAGGGGCTCTCCTACGAGCAGTACTTC	CASSLGQGLSYEQYF